Below, 5 T cell receptor beta chains from the same sample are listed, as sequenced in a study of blood T cell repertoires in COVID-19. Repertoires were generated with immunoSEQ multiplex PCR, while TCRdb's copy carries only in-frame clones and drops some. The sample shows 200,000 to 250,000 clones, 85% of them seen only once. The sequenced material came from peripheral blood. The source of these receptors is a man aged 45-65 years with COVID-19, enrolled during active disease.

For this clone: This specimen includes other DNA sequences encoding the same CDR3. This chain connects TRBV5-1 to TRBJ1-1, with D perhaps TRBD1 (5 bases). Per germline, CDR1 SGHRS and CDR2 YFSETQ. The CDR3 runs to 13 residues. The germline V and J ends were trimmed by 0 bases and 4 bases, with 7 bases remaining between them. The CDR3 loop is CASSLGGGTEAFF. In nucleotides, the CDR3 is TGCGCCAGCAGCTTGGGGGGCGGCACTGAAGCTTTCTTT.

This clone was detected once. This chain links TRBV5-5 with TRBJ1-2; D is uncertain. Germline-derived CDR1 and CDR2 are SGHKS and YYEKEE (reference sequence). Between the trimmed V and J ends, which lost 4 bases and 4 bases, there was a span of 14 bases. The CDR3 extends over 14 amino acids. Written as DNA, the CDR3 is TGTGCCAGCAGCCCCCGAGGGTACACCTATGGCTACACCTTC. Its translation: CASSPRGYTYGYTF.

The rearrangement joins TRBV3-1 (or the pseudogene TRBV3-2) to TRBJ1-2, with D hard to call. The CDR3 covers 13 residues. CDR1 LGHDT and CDR2 YNNKEL come from the germline V gene (reference sequence). Trimming cost V 1 base and J 3 bases, with 6 bases left between them. CDR3 residues: CASSQAIYYGYTF. In DNA, the CDR3 is TGTGCCAGCAGCCAAGCTATCTACTATGGCTACACCTTC.

This clone was seen a few times. This chain links TRBV2 with TRBJ1-4, with TRBD1 matching 7 bases. V was pared by 6 bases and J by 11 bases, with 15 bases of the junction left unmatched. CDR1 SNHLY and CDR2 FYNNEI come from the germline V gene. This CDR3 has 15 amino acids. CDR3 protein: CASSAGTVLLGKLFF. CDR3 nucleotides: TGTGCCAGCAGCGCCGGGACAGTTCTTTTGGGGAAACTGTTTTTT.

Note on this clone: At one of its ends the junction is not consistent with the germline gene, which may arise from a read error. This chain uses TRBV7-2 with TRBJ2-2; D remains unclear. The CDR3 has 14 amino acids. The germline CDR1 and CDR2 sequences are SGHTA and FQGNSA. The CDR3 sequence: CVSSFLLNTGELFF. Here the CDR3 DNA reads TGTGTCAGCAGCTTCCTTTTAAACACCGGGGAGCTGTTTTTT. The full variable domain, rest sourced from reference TRBV7-2 and TRBJ2-2, is GAGVSQSPSNKVTEKGKDVELRCDPISGHTALYWYRQSLGQGLEFLIYFQGNSAPDKSGLPSDRFSAERTGGSVSTLTIQRTQQEDSAVYLCVSSFLLNTGELFFGEGSRLTVL.